The table lists the clone carrying this T cell receptor beta chain with a few counts. What it recognizes is unknown. This CDR3 is built from 13 residues. CDR1 is DFQATT, CDR2 SNEGSKA, per germline (reference sequence). Unmatched junction bases numbered 5, after V lost 8 bases and J lost 1 base. Treg sorting used a CD4+CD25+CD127-/low gate. Notes on the study in general: Tumor memory CD4+ T cell TCR gene usage was found to cluster with blood and lymph node memory CD4+ cells and with lymph node naive CD4+ cells. Greatest tumor Treg TCR overlap was with tumor naive CD4+ cells.

Constant-region reverse primers amplified full-length variable regions, followed by semi-nested Nested Universal Primer A PCR. TCRdb reprocessed the 5' RACE reads via MiXCR and lists one record per CDR3 protein. The data hold around 9,600 distinct CDR3 sequences, with 34% observed a single time. This clonotype was obtained from a female donor with breast cancer. The sequencing input was Tregs sorted from blood. The chain recombines TRBV20-1 with TRBJ1-1; 9 bases agree with TRBD1. CDR3 sequence (DNA): TGCAGTCAGGACAGGGGTACGAACACTGAAGCTTTCTTT. Translating gives CSQDRGTNTEAFF.